This TCR beta chain derives from a study of CD8+ T cells in alopecia areata. cDNA serving as the sequencing template came from extracted, reverse transcribed RNA. Data came from immunoSEQ multiplex PCR; TCRdb stores just in-frame clones and leaves some out. The sample yields 220,000 or so clones, 57% seen once. Both peripheral blood and punch biopsies of lesional scalp skin were obtained from patients who had alopecia areata. It was from PBMCs that CD4+ and CD8+ T cells were sorted. V was trimmed by 5 bases and J by 5 bases, leaving 15 bases between them. The CDR3 runs 14 residues. Germline values: CDR1 SEHNR, CDR2 FQNEAQ (reference sequence).

This sample comprised CD4+ T cells sorted from blood, obtained at week 0. The chain links TRBV7-9 to TRBJ1-1, with a possible D match to TRBD1 (5 bases). The receptor was isolated from a human donor with alopecia areata. The CDR3 reads CASSGTRLGTEAFF. The DNA for the CDR3 is TGTGCCAGCAGCGGGACTCGATTGGGTACTGAAGCTTTCTTT.